This T cell receptor beta chain was profiled in a study of blood T cell repertoires in COVID-19. Only in-frame clones appear in the TCRdb table, and some are missing; sequencing was by immunoSEQ multiplex PCR. Seen here are around 200,000 clones, around nine tenths observed once, and the top ten hold 0.88%. The germline V gene encodes CDR1 MNHNS and CDR2 SASEGT. V was pared by 2 bases and J by 7 bases, with 14 bases between. The CDR3 has 15 residues. Specimen: peripheral blood. This chain connects TRBV6-1 to TRBJ1-4, with D unclear. This clonotype originated in a woman under 30 who had recovered from COVID-19. This CDR3 is CASSENSAGREKLFF. The CDR3 DNA is TGTGCCAGCAGTGAAAACTCCGCGGGTCGTGAAAAACTGTTTTTT.